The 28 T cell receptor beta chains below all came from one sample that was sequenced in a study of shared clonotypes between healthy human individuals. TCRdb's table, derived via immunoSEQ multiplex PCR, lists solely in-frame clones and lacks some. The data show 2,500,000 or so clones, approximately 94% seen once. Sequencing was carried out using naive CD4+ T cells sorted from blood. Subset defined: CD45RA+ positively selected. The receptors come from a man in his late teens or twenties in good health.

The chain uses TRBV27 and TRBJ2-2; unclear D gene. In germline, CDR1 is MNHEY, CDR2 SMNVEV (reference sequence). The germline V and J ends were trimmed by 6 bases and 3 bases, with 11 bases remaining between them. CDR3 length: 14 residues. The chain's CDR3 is CASRIATYTGELFF. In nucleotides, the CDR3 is TGTGCCAGCAGGATCGCGACTTACACCGGGGAGCTGTTTTTT.

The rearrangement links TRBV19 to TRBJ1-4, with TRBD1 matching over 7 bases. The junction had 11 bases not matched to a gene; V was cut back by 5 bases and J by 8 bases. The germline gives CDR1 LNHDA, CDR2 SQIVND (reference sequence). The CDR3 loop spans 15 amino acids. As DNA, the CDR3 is TGTGCCAGTAGTGCTTCGACAGGGTTAAGAGAAAAACTGTTTTTT. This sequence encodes CASSASTGLREKLFF.

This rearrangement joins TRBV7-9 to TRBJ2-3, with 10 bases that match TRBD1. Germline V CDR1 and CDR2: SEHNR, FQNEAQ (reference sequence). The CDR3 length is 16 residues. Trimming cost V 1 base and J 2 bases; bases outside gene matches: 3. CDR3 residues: CASSLVTGGHTDTQYF. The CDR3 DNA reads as TGTGCCAGCAGCTTAGTGACAGGGGGCCACACAGATACGCAGTATTTT.

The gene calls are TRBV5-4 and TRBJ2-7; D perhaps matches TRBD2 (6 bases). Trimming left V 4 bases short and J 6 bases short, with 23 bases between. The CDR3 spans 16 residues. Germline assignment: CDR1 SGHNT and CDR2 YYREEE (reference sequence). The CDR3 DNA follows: TGTGCCAGCAGCCGATGGGGTGGCGGGATTACGACCGAGCAGTACTTC. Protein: CASSRWGGGITTEQYF.

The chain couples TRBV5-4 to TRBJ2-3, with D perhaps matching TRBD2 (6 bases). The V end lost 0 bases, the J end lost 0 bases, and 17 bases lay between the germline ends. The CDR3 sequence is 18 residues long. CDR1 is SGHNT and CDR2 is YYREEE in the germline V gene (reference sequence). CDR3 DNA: TGTGCCAGCAGCTTGGCCTGGAGGGACCGATCAAGCACAGATACGCAGTATTTT. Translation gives CASSLAWRDRSSTDTQYF.

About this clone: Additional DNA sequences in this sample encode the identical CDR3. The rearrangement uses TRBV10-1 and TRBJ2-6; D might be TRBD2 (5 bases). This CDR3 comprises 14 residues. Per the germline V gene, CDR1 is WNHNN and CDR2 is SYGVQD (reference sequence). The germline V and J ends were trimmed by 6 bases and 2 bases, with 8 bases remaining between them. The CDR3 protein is CASSPGTGANVLTF. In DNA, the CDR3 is TGCGCCAGCAGCCCCGGGACTGGGGCCAACGTCCTGACTTTC.

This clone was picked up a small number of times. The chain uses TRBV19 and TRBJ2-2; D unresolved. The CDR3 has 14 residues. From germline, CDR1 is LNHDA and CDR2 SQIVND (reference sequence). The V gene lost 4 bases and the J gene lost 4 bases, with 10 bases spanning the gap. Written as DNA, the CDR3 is TGTGCCAGTAGTAACCCTATTCCCACCGGGGAGCTGTTTTTT. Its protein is CASSNPIPTGELFF.

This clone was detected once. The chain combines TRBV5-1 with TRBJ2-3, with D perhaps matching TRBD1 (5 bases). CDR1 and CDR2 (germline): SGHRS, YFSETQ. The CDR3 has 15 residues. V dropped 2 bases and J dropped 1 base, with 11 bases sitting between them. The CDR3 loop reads CASSFAGLGTDTQYF. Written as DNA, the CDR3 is TGCGCCAGCAGCTTTGCAGGGTTGGGCACAGATACGCAGTATTTT.

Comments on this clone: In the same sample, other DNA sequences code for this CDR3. CDR3 coding DNA: TGCGCCAGCAGCTTGGTACAAAGCTCCTACGAGCAGTACTTC. It translates to CASSLVQSSYEQYF. The rearrangement uses TRBV5-1 and TRBJ2-7, with D unresolved. This CDR3 comprises 14 residues. The germline V gene has CDR1 SGHRS and CDR2 YFSETQ. Between the trimmed V and J ends, which lost 0 bases and 0 bases, there was a span of 7 bases.

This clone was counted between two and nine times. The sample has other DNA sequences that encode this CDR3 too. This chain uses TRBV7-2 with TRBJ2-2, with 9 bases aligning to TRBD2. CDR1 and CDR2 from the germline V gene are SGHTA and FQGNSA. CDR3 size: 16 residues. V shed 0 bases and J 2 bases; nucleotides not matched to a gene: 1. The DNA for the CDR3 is TGTGCCAGCAGCTTAGCAGCGGGGGGTAACACCGGGGAGCTGTTTTTT. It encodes CASSLAAGGNTGELFF.

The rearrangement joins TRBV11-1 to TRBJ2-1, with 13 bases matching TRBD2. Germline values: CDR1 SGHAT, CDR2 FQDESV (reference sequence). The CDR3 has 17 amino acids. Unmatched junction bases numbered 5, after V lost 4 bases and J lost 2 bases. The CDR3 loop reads CASSSRLAGGPYNEQFF. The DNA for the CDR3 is TGTGCCAGCAGCTCCCGACTAGCGGGGGGCCCCTACAATGAGCAGTTCTTC.

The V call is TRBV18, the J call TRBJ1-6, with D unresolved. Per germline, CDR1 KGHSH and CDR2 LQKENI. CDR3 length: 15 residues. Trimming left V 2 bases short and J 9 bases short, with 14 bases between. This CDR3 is CASSPRKDGVSPLHF. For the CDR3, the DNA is TGTGCCAGCTCACCAAGGAAAGACGGAGTTTCACCCCTCCACTTT. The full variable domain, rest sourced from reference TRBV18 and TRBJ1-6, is NAGVMQNPRHLVRRRGQEARLRCSPMKGHSHVYWYRQLPEEGLKFMVYLQKENIIDESGMPKERFSAEFPKEGPSILRIQQVVRGDSAAYFCASSPRKDGVSPLHFGNGTRLTVT.

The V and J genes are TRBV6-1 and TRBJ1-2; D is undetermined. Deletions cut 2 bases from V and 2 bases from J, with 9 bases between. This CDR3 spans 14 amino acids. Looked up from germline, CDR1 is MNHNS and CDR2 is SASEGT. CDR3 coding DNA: TGTGCCAGCAGTGAAAACCGCCGAAACTATGGCTACACCTTC. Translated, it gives CASSENRRNYGYTF.

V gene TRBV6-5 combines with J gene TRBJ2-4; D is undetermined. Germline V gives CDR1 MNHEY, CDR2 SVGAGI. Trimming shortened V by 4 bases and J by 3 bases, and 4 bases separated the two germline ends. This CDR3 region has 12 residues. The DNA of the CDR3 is TGTGCCAGCAGTTCGGTCAAAAACATTCAGTACTTC. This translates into CASSSVKNIQYF.

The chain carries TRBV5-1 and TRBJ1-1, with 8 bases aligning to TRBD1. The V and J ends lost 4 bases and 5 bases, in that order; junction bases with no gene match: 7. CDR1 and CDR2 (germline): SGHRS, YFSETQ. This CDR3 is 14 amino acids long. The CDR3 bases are TGCGCCAGCAGCCAAAGGACAGGGCAAACTGAAGCTTTCTTT. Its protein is CASSQRTGQTEAFF.

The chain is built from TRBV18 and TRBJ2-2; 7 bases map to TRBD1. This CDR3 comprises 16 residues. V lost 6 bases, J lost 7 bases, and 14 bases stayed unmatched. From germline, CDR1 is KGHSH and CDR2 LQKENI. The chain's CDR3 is CASSRQNDRAGGELFF. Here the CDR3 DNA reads TGTGCCAGCTCCCGCCAGAACGACAGGGCTGGCGGGGAGCTGTTTTTT.

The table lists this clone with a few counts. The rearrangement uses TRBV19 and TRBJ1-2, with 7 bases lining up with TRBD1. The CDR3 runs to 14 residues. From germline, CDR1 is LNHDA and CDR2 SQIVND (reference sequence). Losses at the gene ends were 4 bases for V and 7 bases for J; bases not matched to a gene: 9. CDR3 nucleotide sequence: TGTGCCAGTAGTACCGGACAGGCGGGGATTGGCTACACCTTC. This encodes CASSTGQAGIGYTF.

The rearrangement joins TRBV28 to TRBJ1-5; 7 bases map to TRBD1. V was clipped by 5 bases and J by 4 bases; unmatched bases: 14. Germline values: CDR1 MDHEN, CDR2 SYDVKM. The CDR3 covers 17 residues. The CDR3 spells CASSPDRVGIWNQPQHF. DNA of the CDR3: TGTGCCAGCAGTCCAGACAGGGTTGGGATTTGGAATCAGCCCCAGCATTTT.

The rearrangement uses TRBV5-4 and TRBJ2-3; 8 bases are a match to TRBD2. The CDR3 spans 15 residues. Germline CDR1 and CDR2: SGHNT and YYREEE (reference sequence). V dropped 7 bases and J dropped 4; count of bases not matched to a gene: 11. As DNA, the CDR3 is TGTGCCAGCGGGGGGAGCGGGAGAGTTCCAGATACGCAGTATTTT. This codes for CASGGSGRVPDTQYF. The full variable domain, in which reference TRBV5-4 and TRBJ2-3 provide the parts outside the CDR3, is ETGVTQSPTHLIKTRGQQVTLRCSSQSGHNTVSWYQQALGQGPQFIFQYYREEENGRGNFPPRFSGLQFPNYSSELNVNALELDDSALYLCASGGSGRVPDTQYFGPGTRLTVL.

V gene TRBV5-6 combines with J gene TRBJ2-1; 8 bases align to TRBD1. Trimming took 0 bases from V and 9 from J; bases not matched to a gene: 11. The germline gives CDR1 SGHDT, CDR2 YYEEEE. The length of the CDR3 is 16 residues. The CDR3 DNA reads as TGTGCCAGCAGCTTGGGGACAGGGATGAAAATGAGTGAGCAGTTCTTC. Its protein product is CASSLGTGMKMSEQFF.

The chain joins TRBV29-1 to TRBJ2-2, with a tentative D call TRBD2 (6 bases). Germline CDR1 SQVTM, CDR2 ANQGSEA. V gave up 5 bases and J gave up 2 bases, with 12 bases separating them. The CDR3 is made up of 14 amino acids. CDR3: CSVRKGGNTGELFF. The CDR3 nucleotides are TGCAGCGTTCGGAAGGGAGGAAACACCGGGGAGCTGTTTTTT.

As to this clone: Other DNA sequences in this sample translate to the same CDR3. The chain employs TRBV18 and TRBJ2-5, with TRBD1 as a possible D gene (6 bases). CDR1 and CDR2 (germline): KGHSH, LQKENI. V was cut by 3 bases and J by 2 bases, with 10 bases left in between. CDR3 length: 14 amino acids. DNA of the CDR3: TGTGCCAGCTCACCTAAGACAGGTCAAGAGACCCAGTACTTC. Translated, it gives CASSPKTGQETQYF. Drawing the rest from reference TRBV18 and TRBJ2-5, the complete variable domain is NAGVMQNPRHLVRRRGQEARLRCSPMKGHSHVYWYRQLPEEGLKFMVYLQKENIIDESGMPKERFSAEFPKEGPSILRIQQVVRGDSAAYFCASSPKTGQETQYFGPGTRLLVL.

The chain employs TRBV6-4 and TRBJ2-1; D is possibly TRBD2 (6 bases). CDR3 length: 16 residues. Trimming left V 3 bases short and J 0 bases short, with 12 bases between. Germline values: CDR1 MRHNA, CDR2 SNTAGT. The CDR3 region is CASSEERAGSYNEQFF. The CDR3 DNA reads TGTGCCAGCAGTGAAGAGCGGGCGGGCTCCTACAATGAGCAGTTCTTC.

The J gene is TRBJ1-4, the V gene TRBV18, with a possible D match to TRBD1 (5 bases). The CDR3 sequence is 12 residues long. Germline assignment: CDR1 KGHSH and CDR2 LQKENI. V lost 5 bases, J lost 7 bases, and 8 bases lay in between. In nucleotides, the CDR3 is TGTGCCAGCTCATCAGGGATTGAAAAACTGTTTTTT. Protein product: CASSSGIEKLFF.

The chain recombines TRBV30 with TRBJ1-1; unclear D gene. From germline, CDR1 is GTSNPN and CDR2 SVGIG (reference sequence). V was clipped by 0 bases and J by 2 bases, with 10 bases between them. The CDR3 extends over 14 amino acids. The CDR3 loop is CAWSVSRSNTEAFF. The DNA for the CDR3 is TGTGCCTGGAGTGTATCCAGGAGCAACACTGAAGCTTTCTTT.

CDR3 DNA: TGTGCCAGCAGCGTGGCAGGGTTTACTGAAGCTTTCTTT. This sequence encodes CASSVAGFTEAFF. This chain connects TRBV9 to TRBJ1-1; possibly TRBD1 for D (5 bases). The germline V gene encodes CDR1 SGDLS and CDR2 YYNGEE. With 2 bases removed from V and 5 bases from J, the gap between germline ends came to 10 bases. This CDR3 has 13 residues.

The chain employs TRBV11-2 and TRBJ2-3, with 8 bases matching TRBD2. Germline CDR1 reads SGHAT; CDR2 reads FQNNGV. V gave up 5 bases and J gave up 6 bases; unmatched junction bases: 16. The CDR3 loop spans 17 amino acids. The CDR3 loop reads CASSKRPAGGGFDTQYF. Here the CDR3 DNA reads TGTGCCAGCAGCAAACGGCCGGCGGGAGGCGGGTTTGATACGCAGTATTTT.

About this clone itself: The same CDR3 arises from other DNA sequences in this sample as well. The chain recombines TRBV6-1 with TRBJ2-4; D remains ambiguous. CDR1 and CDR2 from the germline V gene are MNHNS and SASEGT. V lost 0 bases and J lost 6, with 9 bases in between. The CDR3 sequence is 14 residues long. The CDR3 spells CASSEALQLNIQYF. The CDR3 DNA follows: TGTGCCAGCAGTGAAGCGCTTCAACTAAACATTCAGTACTTC.